This T cell receptor beta chain was retrieved from a study of blood T cell repertoires in COVID-19. Study context: COVID-19 samples collected from the United States, Italy and Spain covered acute and convalescent phases. Sources were T cells, B-cell-depleted T cells, or PBMCs; the material itself was cDNA or gDNA.

V lost 3 bases and J lost 5; bases outside the gene matches: 6. The CDR3 has 14 amino acids. CDR1 is DFQATT, CDR2 SNEGSKA, per germline (reference sequence). Per the original data handling: For nucleated cells, counts were estimated from reference gene primer amplification. Only in-frame clones appear in the TCRdb table, and some are missing; sequencing was by immunoSEQ multiplex PCR. V and J calls and clone size come straight from that table; D and trimming were deduced from the DNA. In the table there are hundreds of thousands of clones, about 86% of which are singletons. This clone has more than one count but fewer than ten.

Sequencing was carried out using peripheral blood. This TCR derives from an elderly man with acute or convalescent COVID-19. The chain is built from TRBV20-1 and TRBJ1-1; 10 bases agree with TRBD1. Here the CDR3 DNA reads TGCAGTGCTAGTCTGACAGGGGGCTGGACTGAAGCTTTCTTT. Translated, it gives CSASLTGGWTEAFF.